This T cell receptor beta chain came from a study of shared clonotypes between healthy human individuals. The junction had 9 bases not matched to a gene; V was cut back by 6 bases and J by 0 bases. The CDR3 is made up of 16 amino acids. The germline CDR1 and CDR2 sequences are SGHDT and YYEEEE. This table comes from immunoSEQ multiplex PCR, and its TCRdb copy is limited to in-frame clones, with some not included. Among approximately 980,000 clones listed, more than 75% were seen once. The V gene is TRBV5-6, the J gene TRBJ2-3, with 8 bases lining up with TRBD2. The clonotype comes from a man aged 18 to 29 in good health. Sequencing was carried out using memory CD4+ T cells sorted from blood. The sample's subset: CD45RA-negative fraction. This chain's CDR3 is CASKKRSGGSTDTQYF. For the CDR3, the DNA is TGTGCCAGCAAGAAAAGGTCGGGGGGGAGCACAGATACGCAGTATTTT.